This T cell receptor beta chain comes out of a study of blood T cell repertoires in COVID-19. In the study overall: Nucleic acid was either cDNA or gDNA, and it came from T cells, B-cell-depleted T cells, or PBMCs.

Trimming shortened V by 4 bases and J by 0 bases, and 16 bases separated the two germline ends. In germline, CDR1 is LGHDT, CDR2 YNNKEL (reference sequence). This CDR3 contains 18 residues. Original methodology: Counts of nucleated cells, estimated from reference gene primer amplification, were obtained. Using immunoSEQ multiplex PCR, the repertoire was profiled, and TCRdb retains in-frame clones only, with some absent. V and J calls and clone size follow that table, whereas D and trimming were derived from the DNA. The data contain approximately 450,000 clones, 75% to 90% of them seen just once; the ten biggest clones take up approximately 4.5%.

This clonotype was sampled from a woman aged 30 to 39 with acute or convalescent COVID-19. The sequenced sample consisted of peripheral blood. The chain joins TRBV3-1 (or the pseudogene TRBV3-2) to TRBJ2-6; maybe TRBD1 (5 bases). The CDR3 loop reads CASSRRTGEISGANVLTF. The CDR3 region has the DNA TGTGCCAGCAGCCGACGAACAGGTGAAATCTCTGGGGCCAACGTCCTGACTTTC.